These T cell receptor beta chains were read from a single sample in a study of blood T cell repertoires in COVID-19. Sequencing used immunoSEQ multiplex PCR; TCRdb keeps in-frame clones, though not all of them. The repertoire holds roughly 240,000 clones, around 82% seen once, with approximately 4.5% in the top ten. The material sequenced was peripheral blood. Receptor source: a woman in her seventies with acute or convalescent COVID-19. CDR3s include the opening cysteine and the closing phenylalanine or tryptophan. The D gene is left open where the match is weak. Not all rows give a size; the values are once, few, many and, for expanded clones, a class.

clone size	J gene	D gene	V gene	CDR3 protein	CDR3 DNA
NA	TRBJ2-5	TRBD1	TRBV5-1	CASSLQGTGETQYF	TGCGCCAGCAGCTTACAGGGGACGGGAGAGACCCAGTACTTC
NA	TRBJ1-2	TRBD1	TRBV7-2	CASSLEQGVGGYTF	TGTGCCAGCAGCTTAGAACAGGGGGTTGGTGGCTACACCTTC
once	TRBJ1-4	TRBD1	TRBV6-5	CASSRDRGNGKLFF	TGTGCCAGCAGCCGGGACAGGGGCAATGGAAAACTGTTTTTT
NA	TRBJ2-3	NA	TRBV29-1	CSVAPPQSRGTDTQYF	TGCAGCGTGGCGCCGCCTCAATCTAGGGGAACAGATACGCAGTATTTT
NA	TRBJ2-2	NA	TRBV10-1	CASSDLTTAPNTGELFF	TGCGCCAGCAGTGACCTGACGACAGCCCCGAACACCGGGGAGCTGTTTTTT
NA	TRBJ2-1	NA	TRBV20-1	CSASASNRDNEQFF	TGCAGTGCTAGTGCCTCAAACAGAGACAATGAGCAGTTCTTC
NA	TRBJ1-4	NA	TRBV5-1	CASSSNRETNEKLFF	TGCGCCAGCAGCTCGAACAGGGAAACTAATGAAAAACTGTTTTTT
NA	TRBJ1-1	TRBD1	TRBV18	CASSPAGTGNTEAFF	TGTGCCAGCTCACCGGCCGGGACAGGGAACACTGAAGCTTTCTTT
NA	TRBJ2-7	TRBD1	TRBV5-1	CASRTGTGTYEQYF	TGCGCCAGCAGGACCGGGACAGGGACCTACGAGCAGTACTTC
NA	TRBJ1-2	TRBD1	TRBV2	CASSAGGTGGYTF	TGTGCCAGCAGTGCAGGGGGAACGGGTGGCTACACCTTC
NA	TRBJ1-2	NA	TRBV30	CALSPGGYDGYTF	TGTGCCCTTAGTCCTGGAGGGTACGATGGCTACACCTTC
NA	TRBJ1-5	TRBD1	TRBV7-2	CASSDLTGLSNQPQHF	TGTGCCAGCAGCGATCTGACAGGGCTTAGCAATCAGCCCCAGCATTTT
NA	TRBJ2-3	NA	TRBV10-1	CASSESRLPEHDTQYF	TGCGCCAGCAGTGAGTCACGACTACCAGAACACGATACGCAGTATTTT
NA	TRBJ2-2	NA	TRBV5-4	CASSLNTGELFF	TGTGCCAGCAGCCTGAACACCGGGGAGCTGTTTTTT
NA	TRBJ1-2	TRBD1	TRBV29-1	CSVTLFGTGGDYGYTF	TGCAGCGTTACCCTTTTCGGGACAGGGGGCGACTATGGCTACACCTTC
few	TRBJ1-2	TRBD1	TRBV27	CASSYRGQGRGYTF	TGTGCCAGCAGTTACCGAGGACAGGGGAGGGGCTACACCTTC
NA	TRBJ1-6	NA	TRBV28	CASSLGGYNSPLHF	TGTGCCAGCAGTTTGGGGGGCTATAATTCACCCCTCCACTTT
NA	TRBJ1-5	NA	TRBV5-1	CASSLSGGSNQPQHF	TGCGCCAGCAGCCTGAGCGGCGGTAGCAATCAGCCCCAGCATTTT
once	TRBJ1-2	NA	TRBV12-3/TRBV12-4	CASSQGGVGYTF	TGTGCCAGCAGTCAAGGGGGAGTTGGCTACACCTTC
NA	TRBJ1-5	NA	TRBV6-2/TRBV6-3	CASSYGITRGGQPQHF	TGTGCCAGCAGTTACGGTATTACACGGGGAGGGCAGCCCCAGCATTTT
NA	TRBJ1-1	NA	TRBV5-4	CASSPGGASMNTEAFF	TGTGCCAGCAGCCCCGGTGGGGCCTCTATGAACACTGAAGCTTTCTTT
few	TRBJ1-1	NA	TRBV6-1	CASSEDRNTEAFF	TGTGCCAGCAGTGAGGACAGGAACACTGAAGCTTTCTTT
once	TRBJ2-1	NA	TRBV5-4	CASSSGGSNFNEQFF	TGTGCCAGCAGCTCGGGTGGGAGCAACTTTAATGAGCAGTTCTTC
NA	TRBJ1-3	TRBD1	TRBV4-2	CASSQELQGAGNTIYF	TGTGCCAGCAGCCAAGAGTTACAGGGGGCTGGAAACACCATATATTTT
once	TRBJ1-2	NA	TRBV6-2/TRBV6-3	CASSYVTSYGYTF	TGTGCCAGCAGTTACGTCACAAGCTATGGCTACACCTTC
NA	TRBJ1-6	NA	TRBV4-2	CASSLEGHGATYNSPLHF	TGTGCCAGCAGCCTCGAAGGACATGGGGCTACCTATAATTCACCCCTCCACTTT
NA	TRBJ1-5	NA	TRBV5-1	CASSLAGSNQPQHF	TGCGCCAGCAGCTTGGCCGGGAGCAATCAGCCCCAGCATTTT
NA	TRBJ1-2	NA	TRBV7-2	CASSLGGAYSYGYTF	TGTGCCAGCAGCTTGGGGGGGGCCTATAGCTATGGCTACACCTTC
NA	TRBJ1-6	TRBD1	TRBV4-3	CASSQEDRTYNSPLHF	TGCGCCAGCAGCCAAGAGGACAGGACCTATAATTCACCCCTCCACTTT
few	TRBJ2-2	NA	TRBV6-2/TRBV6-3	CASSLTDNTGELFF	TGTGCCAGCAGTCTGACTGACAACACCGGGGAGCTGTTTTTT
NA	TRBJ2-5	NA	TRBV4-3	CASSQTFQETQYF	TGCGCCAGCAGCCAAACATTTCAAGAGACCCAGTACTTC
NA	TRBJ1-5	TRBD1	TRBV6-2/TRBV6-3	CASSYATTGGGQPQHF	TGTGCCAGCAGTTACGCAACTACAGGGGGCGGTCAGCCCCAGCATTTT
few	TRBJ1-5	NA	TRBV4-1	CASSQGHDNQPQHF	TGCGCCAGCAGCCAAGGACACGACAATCAGCCCCAGCATTTT
NA	TRBJ1-1	NA	TRBV10-2	CASSESGGPGAFF	TGCGCCAGCAGTGAGTCGGGGGGTCCGGGCGCTTTCTTT
NA	TRBJ1-5	NA	TRBV2	CASGNRVNQPQHF	TGTGCCAGCGGAAACAGGGTAAATCAGCCCCAGCATTTT
NA	TRBJ2-2	NA	TRBV19	CASSIPGIDTGELFF	TGTGCCAGTAGTATCCCCGGGATCGACACCGGGGAGCTGTTTTTT
NA	TRBJ1-5	NA	TRBV4-1	CASSQAAGGLVGNQPQHF	TGCGCCAGCAGCCAAGCGGCGGGCGGTCTCGTAGGCAATCAGCCCCAGCATTTT
NA	TRBJ2-1	TRBD2	TRBV9	CASSVSGGAQFF	TGTGCCAGCAGCGTAAGCGGGGGGGCGCAGTTCTTC